The entry below gives a single TCR beta chain sequence along with its context. Its antigen is currently unknown. The CDR3 is 10 residues long. Germline assignment: CDR1 MDHEN and CDR2 SYDVKM. Cultured CD4+ T cell DNA was sequenced using the Oncomine TCR Beta short-read assay. One entry per CDR3 protein, called by TCRdb with MiXCR from the PCR reads. In the table there are approximately 10,000 distinct CDR3 sequences, roughly three quarters of which are singletons. Indicated treatment: roughly ten-day PBMC culture with coronavirus spike peptide pools or control peptides (ViraFEST assay). This entry is derived from a study of vaccination and CD4 T cells after COVID-19.

The sample was CD4+ T cells from blood, cultured in vitro. This clonotype was sampled from a human donor who had recovered from COVID-19. The V gene is TRBV28, the J gene TRBJ1-2; D gene unclear. In nucleotides, the CDR3 is TGTGCGTCTGGATGGTATGGCTACACCTTC. As protein: CASGWYGYTF.